One and the same sample provided the 3 T cell receptor beta chains below, sequenced in a study of cytomegalovirus exposure and HLA in healthy donors. PCR used 60 Vbeta primers and 13 Jbeta primers. Sequencing was performed with immunoSEQ multiplex PCR; in TCRdb, only in-frame clones are kept and a portion is missing. The table has under 200,000 clones, roughly 80% seen once. The specimen was PBMCs. All receptors derive from a man aged 35 to 55 in good health and CMV-seronegative.

The J gene is TRBJ1-3, the V gene TRBV5-6, with 7 bases lining up with TRBD1. Germline V gene data show CDR1 as SGHDT and CDR2 as YYEEEE. The CDR3 has 19 residues. Losses at the gene ends were 4 bases for V and 0 bases for J; bases not matched to a gene: 16. This CDR3 reads CASSLRPADRSLSGNTIYF. The CDR3 nucleotides are TGTGCCAGCAGCCTGCGCCCCGCGGACAGGTCCCTCTCTGGAAACACCATATATTTT.

This sequence joins TRBV27 and TRBJ2-3; TRBD1 matches at 7 bases. Germline values: CDR1 MNHEY, CDR2 SMNVEV (reference sequence). The V and J ends lost 8 bases and 6 bases, in that order; junction bases with no gene match: 14. This CDR3 comprises 15 residues. CDR3 residues: CASGPTGVFVDTQYF. Here the CDR3 DNA reads TGTGCCAGCGGACCTACAGGGGTTTTTGTTGATACGCAGTATTTT.

V gene TRBV4-3 combines with J gene TRBJ2-3; 7 bases map to TRBD2. This CDR3 region has 18 residues. The germline gives CDR1 LGHNA, CDR2 YSLEER. The ends lost 3 bases at V and 0 bases at J; junction bases unmatched: 12. CDR3 sequence: CASSHHPWLAASTDTQYF. CDR3 DNA: TGCGCCAGCAGCCATCATCCCTGGCTAGCGGCTAGCACAGATACGCAGTATTTT.